This TCR beta chain stems from a study of cytomegalovirus exposure and HLA in healthy donors. Separate from the approximately 670-subject first cohort was the roughly 130-subject validation cohort, to which the donors belonged. Findings and limits, study-wide: High specificity and sensitivity for cytomegalovirus status were reported for the classifier. The finding came from a later analysis; first-cohort TCR clusters tended to co-occur in the 130 or so validation repertoires.

Trimming took 7 bases from V and 4 from J; bases not matched to a gene: 6. CDR1 and CDR2 (germline): MDHEN, SYDVKM. This CDR3 contains 13 residues. As concerns this clone: Its antigen is as yet unknown.

TCRdb's table, derived via immunoSEQ multiplex PCR, lists solely in-frame clones and lacks some. The data show 200,000 to 250,000 clones, more than 75% seen once. The source is a woman younger than 30 in good health and CMV-seropositive. The V gene is TRBV28, the J gene TRBJ2-7, with 8 positions matching TRBD1. Sequencing used PBMCs. CDR3 sequence reads: CASTGQGSYEQYF. In DNA form, the CDR3 reads TGTGCCAGCACTGGACAGGGATCGTACGAGCAGTACTTC.